What follows is one TCR beta chain and its context. This CDR3 is built from 14 residues. Trimming cost V 0 bases and J 8 bases, with 13 bases left between them. The germline CDR1 and CDR2 sequences are MNHEY and SVGEGT. This record comes from a study of human T cells and chemical hapten exposure. Time point reported: patch test 3, about 24 weeks after DPC sensitization. Indicated treatment: therapeutic diphenylcyclopropenone sensitization with weekly scalp DPC. TCRdb ran MiXCR on the RACE reads and lists one entry per CDR3 protein. The sample has about 160,000 distinct CDR3 sequences, about a quarter seen once.

Sample: whole blood, taken in connection with sensitization to the hapten diphenylcyclopropenone (DPC). The chain joins TRBV6-2 or TRBV6-3 to TRBJ1-2; no reliable D call. This TCR derives from a woman aged 18-35 years with alopecia areata. Some clones in this sample may be carry-over from other donors' samples. The CDR3 loop is CASSYSVAERGYTF. The CDR3 DNA reads TGTGCCAGCAGTTACTCAGTCGCAGAACGGGGCTACACCTTC.